Presented here are 10 T cell receptor beta chains from one specimen sequenced in a study of cytomegalovirus exposure and HLA in healthy donors. The PCR used 60 Vbeta and 13 Jbeta primers. The data were produced by immunoSEQ multiplex PCR, yet TCRdb's version contains in-frame clones alone and is incomplete. Seen here are around 190,000 clones, around 77% observed once, and the top ten hold roughly 3%. Input material: PBMCs. The receptor source for this set is a woman in her thirties in good health and CMV-seronegative.

The chain joins TRBV6-6 to TRBJ2-1; 11 bases match TRBD2. The V segment lost 4 bases and the J segment 7 bases; nucleotides outside the gene matches: 3. The germline CDR1 and CDR2 sequences are MNHNY and SVGAGI (reference sequence). CDR3 length: 14 amino acids. CDR3 nucleotides: TGTGCCAGCAGTTTAGCGGGGGGGCCGAATGAGCAGTTCTTC. This sequence encodes CASSLAGGPNEQFF.

This chain uses TRBV29-1 with TRBJ1-4; 7 positions match TRBD1. This CDR3 is built from 14 residues. Germline CDR1 reads SQVTM; CDR2 reads ANQGSEA. Trimming took 1 base from V and 8 from J; bases not matched to a gene: 7. The CDR3 coding sequence is TGCAGCGTTGAAGTTAAAGGGGGCGAGGAAAAACTGTTTTTT. It specifies CSVEVKGGEEKLFF.

The rearrangement uses TRBV13 and TRBJ2-4, with D unclear. Per germline, CDR1 PRHDT and CDR2 FYEKMQ (reference sequence). Trimming took off 1 base at V and 0 bases at J, with 16 bases between the two ends. The CDR3 runs to 18 residues. The CDR3 nucleotides are TGTGCCAGCAGCTTAGTCGGCCCGGGTTCACTAGCCAAAAACATTCAGTACTTC. It specifies CASSLVGPGSLAKNIQYF.

CDR3 loop: CASKRGRETQYF. CDR3 nucleotides: TGTGCCAGCAAGAGGGGGAGAGAGACCCAGTACTTC. This sequence joins TRBV6-6 and TRBJ2-5, with D possibly matching TRBD1 (6 bases). The V end was cut by 7 bases, the J end by 4 bases, with 10 bases between. Germline V gene data show CDR1 as MNHNY and CDR2 as SVGAGI (reference sequence). This CDR3 contains 12 residues.

The table lists this clone with a few counts. J is TRBJ2-7 and V is TRBV4-1, with 11 bases fitting TRBD2. Per the germline V gene, CDR1 is MGHRA and CDR2 is YSYEKL. V was pared by 6 bases and J by 3 bases, with 7 bases of the junction left unmatched. This CDR3 has 15 amino acids. The CDR3: CASRLTGTSGYEQYF. As DNA, the CDR3 is TGCGCCAGCAGGCTAACCGGGACTAGCGGCTACGAGCAGTACTTC.

V and J are TRBV5-1 and TRBJ1-1; 7 nucleotides line up with TRBD1. V shed 4 bases and J 2 bases; nucleotides not matched to a gene: 8. Germline lookup yields CDR1 SGHRS and CDR2 YFSETQ. The CDR3 loop spans 15 amino acids. CDR3 protein: CASSVRQGRNTEAFF. The CDR3 nucleotides read TGCGCCAGCAGCGTTCGACAGGGTCGAAACACTGAAGCTTTCTTT.

The V and J genes are TRBV5-8 and TRBJ1-5; D is uncertain. V was trimmed by 6 bases and J by 3 bases, leaving 19 bases between them. This CDR3 is built from 16 residues. Germline CDR1 and CDR2: SGHTS and YDEGEE. The CDR3 reads CASKRAREGVNQPQHF. CDR3 DNA sequence: TGTGCCAGCAAGAGGGCAAGGGAGGGTGTCAATCAGCCCCAGCATTTT.

The chain couples TRBV12-1 to TRBJ1-2; TRBD1, the table's D call, lacks a check against the DNA. TRBV12-1 is a pseudogene segment. This CDR3 has 14 residues. The CDR3 DNA reads as TGTGCCAGCAGCTTTCCTAGCAGGGGCGATGGCTACACCTTC. It codes for CASSFPSRGDGYTF.

This chain connects TRBV6-1 to TRBJ2-1; TRBD2 matches at 8 bases. Losses at the gene ends were 8 bases for V and 0 bases for J; bases not matched to a gene: 6. This CDR3 is 15 amino acids long. The germline gives CDR1 MNHNS, CDR2 SASEGT. The CDR3 bases are TGTGCCAGCGGACGGGAGGGGAGCTCCTACAATGAGCAGTTCTTC. Translating gives CASGREGSSYNEQFF.

On this clone itself: This sample also contains other DNA sequences that code for the same CDR3. The rearrangement uses TRBV29-1 and TRBJ2-7; D may be TRBD1 (6 bases). The CDR3 spans 12 residues. Trimming shortened V by 3 bases and J by 4 bases, and 10 bases separated the two germline ends. Germline V gene data show CDR1 as SQVTM and CDR2 as ANQGSEA. The DNA for the CDR3 is TGCAGCGTTGAGCAGGGGCTTTACGAGCAGTACTTC. Amino acids: CSVEQGLYEQYF.